This passage covers 8 T cell receptor beta chains from one sample sequenced in a study of metastatic and nonmetastatic thyroid tumors. Via MiXCR, TCRdb re-called the PCR reads. This sample has some 23,000 clones, with 20% to 25% found just once. Thyroid surgery was performed in patients who had received no treatment beforehand. Sequenced sample: adjacent normal tissue. These receptors all stem from a female donor with papillary thyroid cancer or a benign thyroid nodule (not recorded which). Some clones in this sample may be carry-over from other donors' samples.

This clone was seen many times. The CDR3 loop reads CASSARRGTSGMTGELFF. The CDR3, as DNA: TGTGCCAGTAGTGCCCGACGGGGGACTAGCGGGATGACCGGGGAGCTGTTTTTT. The rearrangement uses TRBV19 and TRBJ2-2, with TRBD2 matching 13 bases. There are 18 residues in the CDR3. The germline gives CDR1 LNHDA, CDR2 SQIVND (reference sequence). V was pared by 5 bases and J by 5 bases, with 11 bases of the junction left unmatched.

The DNA for the CDR3 is TGTGCCAGCACGAGCTACAGGTGGCTGAACACTGAAGCTTTCTTT. Protein sequence: CASTSYRWLNTEAFF. The J gene is TRBJ1-1, the V gene TRBV2; D is possibly TRBD1 (5 bases). Between the trimmed V and J ends, which lost 7 bases and 0 bases, there was a span of 15 bases. The germline V gene has CDR1 SNHLY and CDR2 FYNNEI. This CDR3 is built from 15 residues.

This clone was counted at least ten times. V gene TRBV5-1 combines with J gene TRBJ1-2; D is undetermined. Germline CDR1 is SGHRS and CDR2 is YFSETQ. The germline V and J ends were trimmed by 1 base and 0 bases, with 16 bases remaining between them. The length of the CDR3 is 17 residues. The CDR3 loop is CASSLRPTAGANYGYTF. CDR3 coding DNA: TGCGCCAGCAGCTTGAGGCCTACAGCCGGAGCTAACTATGGCTACACCTTC.

This clone has only a few counts. This may be a read error, as it is one base from a much larger clone. Other DNA sequences of this sample code for an identical CDR3. This sequence joins TRBV28 and TRBJ1-2; TRBD1 might be the D (6 bases). Looked up from germline, CDR1 is MDHEN and CDR2 is SYDVKM. The CDR3 runs 15 residues. The V end lost 6 bases, the J end lost 4 bases, and 18 bases lay between the germline ends. The CDR3 reads CASRSTGAAGYGYTF. In DNA form, the CDR3 reads TGTGCCAGCAGGTCGACAGGAGCCGCGGGCTATGGCTACACCTTC.

This clone was detected many times. This sequence joins TRBV2 and TRBJ2-1; 7 nucleotides match TRBD2. Germline V gene data show CDR1 as SNHLY and CDR2 as FYNNEI. Unmatched junction bases numbered 11, after V lost 5 bases and J lost 4 bases. This CDR3 is 16 amino acids long. The CDR3 nucleotides are TGTGCCAGCAGTAAGCCGACTAGCCTCCCTTACAATGAGCAGTTCTTC. The encoded protein is CASSKPTSLPYNEQFF.

This clone was detected many times. The chain links TRBV29-1 to TRBJ2-3, with 7 bases aligning to TRBD1. CDR3 length equals 12 residues. Trimming removed 6 bases from V and 2 bases from J; junction bases left unmatched: 2. Germline assignment: CDR1 SQVTM and CDR2 ANQGSEA. The CDR3 bases are TGCAGCGTCGACAGGGACACAGATACGCAGTATTTT. It translates to CSVDRDTDTQYF.

This clone was picked up many times. The V and J genes are TRBV18 and TRBJ1-2; D call uncertain. CDR3 length equals 14 residues. V lost 3 bases, J lost 2 bases, and 10 bases lay in between. Germline CDR1 KGHSH, CDR2 LQKENI. DNA of the CDR3: TGTGCCAGCTCACCGGGCGATACAAACTATGGCTACACCTTC. Translated: CASSPGDTNYGYTF. Supplemented by reference TRBV18 and TRBJ1-2, the full variable domain reads NAGVMQNPRHLVRRRGQEARLRCSPMKGHSHVYWYRQLPEEGLKFMVYLQKENIIDESGMPKERFSAEFPKEGPSILRIQQVVRGDSAAYFCASSPGDTNYGYTFGSGTRLTVV.

This clone was picked up a small number of times. The chain carries TRBV7-2 and TRBJ1-2; D not certain. From germline, CDR1 is SGHTA and CDR2 FQGNSA. The CDR3 is 16 amino acids. V gave up 1 base and J gave up 4 bases, with 16 bases separating them. The CDR3 nucleotides read TGTGCCAGCAGCTTAGGGGTAAGCCCCGGTGGCTATGGCTACACCTTC. Residues: CASSLGVSPGGYGYTF. The full variable domain, with the rest looked up from reference TRBV7-2 and TRBJ1-2, is GAGVSQSPSNKVTEKGKDVELRCDPISGHTALYWYRQSLGQGLEFLIYFQGNSAPDKSGLPSDRFSAERTGGSVSTLTIQRTQQEDSAVYLCASSLGVSPGGYGYTFGSGTRLTVV.